This T cell receptor beta chain appears in the sequencing data of a study of cytomegalovirus exposure and HLA in healthy donors. Study-level background: Among approximately 400 genotyped donors, about 83% fell in the Caucasian-associated ancestry cluster. Whole-study results and caveats: Trimming of TCR beta V- and J-genes showed a link, identified in a later analysis, to a missense DCLRE1C variant.

The sample holds one count of this clone. Its antigen is currently unknown. Vbeta (60) and Jbeta (13) primers were used in the PCR. The repertoire was sequenced with immunoSEQ multiplex PCR; TCRdb's copy has only in-frame clones and lacks some. This table holds over 150,000 clones, under 90% found once. The clonotype originates from a man aged 30-40 years in good health and CMV-seropositive. Sequencing was done on a sample of PBMCs.

CDR3 coding DNA: TGTGCCAGCAGCTTTTCTGATGGGCTTCCTTACGAGCAGTACTTC. Its translation is CASSFSDGLPYEQYF. The chain employs TRBV5-6 and TRBJ2-7; D ambiguous. Trimming took off 2 bases at V and 4 bases at J, with 16 bases between the two ends. The germline CDR1 and CDR2 sequences are SGHDT and YYEEEE. The CDR3 sequence is 15 residues long.